One sample yielded the 19 T cell receptor beta chains listed below, sequenced in a study of blood T cell repertoires in COVID-19 (dated by TCRdb to the early 2020s). Library creation used the immunoSEQ multiplex PCR assay. Drawn from immuneACCESS, this table holds only the in-frame rearrangements with V and J called that TCRdb kept. Clones are partly lost; checked studies trace under half to an unresolved V gene and leave the rest unexplained. The sample profile shows approximately 220,000 clones; around four fifths of them were found once. The ten largest clonotypes hold 3% to 4% of the sample. The sequenced sample was PBMCs or T cells enriched from blood (not recorded which). Receptors were obtained from a woman in her forties who had been exposed to COVID-19.

The rearrangement uses TRBV7-3 and TRBJ2-7; D is possibly TRBD2 (6 bases). From germline, CDR1 is SGHTA and CDR2 FQGTGA. The ends were cut back, 3 bases at V and 8 bases at J, with 26 bases in the middle. The CDR3 has 17 amino acids. The CDR3, as DNA: TGTGCCAGCAGCTTCTACAGACCCGGCGGCGGGGCGTATCAGCAGTACTTC. It translates to CASSFYRPGGGAYQQYF.

The chain uses TRBV18 and TRBJ1-2, with no clear D. The CDR3 consists of 14 residues. CDR1 is KGHSH, CDR2 LQKENI, per germline. Trimming shortened V by 3 bases and J by 6 bases, and 14 bases separated the two germline ends. The CDR3 DNA reads as TGTGCCAGCTCACCTCGACAAATTGTGGATGGCTACACCTTC. Amino acid sequence: CASSPRQIVDGYTF.

This chain links TRBV18 with TRBJ1-1; a possible D gene is TRBD1 (6 bases). Trimming cost V 3 bases and J 12 bases, with 17 bases left between them. CDR3 size: 13 residues. From germline, CDR1 is KGHSH and CDR2 LQKENI. CDR3 coding DNA: TGTGCCAGCTCACCGTTAAGGGAGGGGGAATCTTTCTTT. It is translated as CASSPLREGESFF.

The chain has TRBV7-9 and TRBJ1-1, with D hard to call. The CDR3 totals 13 residues. Trimming shortened V by 1 base and J by 4 bases, and 7 bases separated the two germline ends. CDR1 SEHNR and CDR2 FQNEAQ come from the germline V gene (reference sequence). CDR3 region: CASSLGAGTEAFF. The DNA of the CDR3 is TGTGCCAGCAGCTTAGGGGCTGGCACTGAAGCTTTCTTT. Combining the CDR3 with reference TRBV7-9 and TRBJ1-1 gives the whole variable domain DTGVSQNPRHKITKRGQNVTFRCDPISEHNRLYWYRQTLGQGPEFLTYFQNEAQLEKSRLLSDRFSAERPKGSFSTLEIQRTEQGDSAMYLCASSLGAGTEAFFGQGTRLTVV.

The gene calls are TRBV3-1 (or the pseudogene TRBV3-2) and TRBJ1-5; 9 nucleotides agree with TRBD1. The CDR3 contains 15 residues. V shed 1 base, J shed 4 bases, and the junction held 2 bases outside the gene matches. CDR1 LGHDT and CDR2 YNNKEL come from the germline V gene (reference sequence). CDR3 region: CASSQGGTGNQPQHF. The DNA of the CDR3 is TGTGCCAGCAGCCAAGGCGGGACAGGGAATCAGCCCCAGCATTTT.

This chain uses TRBV9 with TRBJ2-1; D perhaps matches TRBD1 (5 bases). Trimming left V 2 bases short and J 10 bases short, with 13 bases between. Per germline, CDR1 SGDLS and CDR2 YYNGEE. This CDR3 spans 13 amino acids. For the CDR3, the DNA is TGTGCCAGCAGCGTCTTTTCACAGGACGAGCAGTTCTTC. This codes for CASSVFSQDEQFF.

The rearrangement uses TRBV6-2 or TRBV6-3 and TRBJ1-2; D is perhaps TRBD1 (6 bases). Germline assignment: CDR1 MNHEY and CDR2 SVGEGT. The CDR3 consists of 18 residues. Trimming removed 2 bases at V and 1 base at J, with 20 bases between. The DNA for the CDR3 is TGTGCCAGCAGTTACGGATACACTACAGGGAACCGTAACTATGGCTACACCTTC. This sequence encodes CASSYGYTTGNRNYGYTF.

The chain is built from TRBV5-4 and TRBJ2-5; 9 positions match TRBD2. The V gene end was trimmed by 0 bases and the J gene end by 7 bases; junction bases not matched to a gene: 10. The CDR3 is 16 residues long. CDR1 and CDR2 from the germline V gene are SGHNT and YYREEE (reference sequence). The CDR3 sequence is CASSLGGSSGVRTQYF. CDR3 bases: TGTGCCAGCAGCTTGGGAGGGTCTAGCGGGGTGCGGACCCAGTACTTC.

In its sample, this clone was seen once. The chain carries TRBV10-3 and TRBJ2-1; D is perhaps TRBD1 (5 bases). The V and J ends lost 6 bases and 0 bases respectively, with 12 bases between them. CDR3 length equals 15 residues. The germline CDR1 and CDR2 sequences are ENHRY and SYGVKD. CDR3 nucleotide sequence: TGTGCCATCAGGGACACTTCCAGCTCCTACAATGAGCAGTTCTTC. Its translation is CAIRDTSSSYNEQFF.

The chain recombines TRBV2 with TRBJ2-1; 9 bases are a match to TRBD1. Germline V gives CDR1 SNHLY, CDR2 FYNNEI. The CDR3 contains 15 residues. Trimming removed 7 bases from V and 2 bases from J; junction bases left unmatched: 6. This CDR3 reads CASTPGQGTYNEQFF. For the CDR3, the DNA is TGTGCCAGCACCCCGGGACAGGGCACCTACAATGAGCAGTTCTTC.

The chain carries TRBV18 and TRBJ2-3, with 8 bases that match TRBD2. There are 17 residues in the CDR3. Germline CDR1 and CDR2: KGHSH and LQKENI. Trimming at V came to 3 bases and at J to 6 bases, leaving 14 bases not matched to a gene. The CDR3 DNA sequence: TGTGCCAGCTCACCGAACCGGAACGGGGGGGCCGGGGATACGCAGTATTTT. It encodes CASSPNRNGGAGDTQYF.

The V call is TRBV6-5, the J call TRBJ1-1; 10 bases are shared with TRBD1. V trimming: 6 bases; J trimming: 6 bases; junction bases outside the gene matches: 7. CDR3 size: 14 residues. Germline V CDR1 and CDR2: MNHEY, SVGAGI. CDR3 nucleotide sequence: TGTGCCAGCAGCAGCGGACAGGGGGTGTCTGAAGCTTTCTTT. This encodes CASSSGQGVSEAFF.

The chain links TRBV7-7 to TRBJ2-2, with 15 bases matching TRBD2. Per germline, CDR1 SSHAT and CDR2 FNYEAQ (reference sequence). CDR3 length: 19 residues. V dropped 4 bases and J dropped 7; count of bases not matched to a gene: 13. The CDR3 loop reads CASSSWAGTSGGPGGELFF. CDR3 bases: TGTGCCAGCAGCTCGTGGGCCGGGACTAGCGGGGGGCCAGGCGGGGAGCTGTTTTTT.

The chain joins TRBV7-9 to TRBJ2-4; 10 bases are a match to TRBD2. Trimming at V came to 5 bases and at J to 6 bases, leaving 13 bases not matched to a gene. Germline CDR1 is SEHNR and CDR2 is FQNEAQ (reference sequence). The CDR3 sequence is 17 residues long. CDR3 region: CASSPTRPSGGANIQYF. CDR3 coding DNA: TGTGCCAGCAGCCCCACCAGGCCAAGCGGGGGGGCAAACATTCAGTACTTC.

There are a few counts of this clone. The V gene is TRBV11-2, the J gene TRBJ2-7, with D possibly TRBD1 on 5 matching bases. This CDR3 has 16 amino acids. The germline V gene encodes CDR1 SGHAT and CDR2 FQNNGV. V lost 5 bases to trimming and J lost 0 bases, with 17 bases between them. CDR3 region: CASSNLRQGISYEQYF. CDR3 DNA sequence: TGTGCCAGCAGCAACCTCCGGCAGGGAATCTCCTACGAGCAGTACTTC.

The chain links TRBV30 to TRBJ1-6, with 7 bases identical to TRBD1. Trimming removed 7 bases from V and 8 bases from J; junction bases left unmatched: 11. The germline CDR1 and CDR2 sequences are GTSNPN and SVGIG (reference sequence). The length of the CDR3 is 14 residues. CDR3 sequence (DNA): TGTGCCTTACAGGGGCCAGGCTCGGATTCACCCCTCCACTTT. Translating gives CALQGPGSDSPLHF.

As regards this clone: The identical CDR3 is also encoded by other nucleotide sequences in the sample. V is TRBV15 and J is TRBJ2-5; D may be TRBD2 (6 bases). With 0 bases removed from V and 5 bases from J, the gap between germline ends came to 10 bases. The CDR3 sequence is 14 residues long. Per the germline V gene, CDR1 is LNHNV and CDR2 is YYDKDF (reference sequence). The CDR3 loop is CATSREAGGETQYF. As DNA, the CDR3 is TGTGCCACCAGCAGAGAAGCAGGAGGGGAGACCCAGTACTTC.

The chain couples TRBV18 to TRBJ2-3, with a possible D match to TRBD2 (7 bases). This CDR3 region has 15 residues. CDR1 and CDR2 from the germline V gene are KGHSH and LQKENI. V lost 1 base to trimming and J lost 5 bases, with 13 bases between them. The DNA of the CDR3 is TGTGCCAGCTCACCACTACAGGGCGGGGGAGATACGCAGTATTTT. This sequence encodes CASSPLQGGGDTQYF.

The genes are TRBV6-6 and TRBJ2-1, with a tentative D call TRBD1 (5 bases). The CDR3 consists of 16 residues. The V and J ends lost 5 bases and 3 bases respectively, with 17 bases between them. Germline V lookup: CDR1 MNHNY, CDR2 SVGAGI (reference sequence). The CDR3 DNA follows: TGTGCCAGCAGTCTAGGGCTTGGGGCTTTCTACAATGAGCAGTTCTTC. Translation: CASSLGLGAFYNEQFF.